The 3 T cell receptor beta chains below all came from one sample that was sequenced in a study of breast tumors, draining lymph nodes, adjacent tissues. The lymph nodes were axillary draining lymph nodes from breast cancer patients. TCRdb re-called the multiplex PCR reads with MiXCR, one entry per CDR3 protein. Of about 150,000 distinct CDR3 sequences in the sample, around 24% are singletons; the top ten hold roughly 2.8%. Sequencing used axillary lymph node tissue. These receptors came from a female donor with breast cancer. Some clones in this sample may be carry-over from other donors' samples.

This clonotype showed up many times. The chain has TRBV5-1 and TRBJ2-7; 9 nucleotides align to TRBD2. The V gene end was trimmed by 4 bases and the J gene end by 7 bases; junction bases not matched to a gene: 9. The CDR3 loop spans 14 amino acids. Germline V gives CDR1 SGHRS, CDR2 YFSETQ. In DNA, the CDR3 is TGCGCCAGCAGCCCTGGGCTAGCGGGACGTGAGCAGTACTTC. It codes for CASSPGLAGREQYF.

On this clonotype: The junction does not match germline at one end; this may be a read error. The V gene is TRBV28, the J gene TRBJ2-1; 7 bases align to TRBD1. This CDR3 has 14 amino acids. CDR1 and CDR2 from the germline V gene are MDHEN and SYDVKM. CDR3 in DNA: TGTGCCAGCAGCCCCCCGACAGGGATACATGAGCAGCTCTTC. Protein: CASSPPTGIHEQLF.

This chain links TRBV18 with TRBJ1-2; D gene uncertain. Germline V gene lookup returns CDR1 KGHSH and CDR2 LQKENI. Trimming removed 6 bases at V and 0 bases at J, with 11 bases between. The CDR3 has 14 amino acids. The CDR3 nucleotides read TGTGCCAGCTCTCAAGGAGACACTAACTATGGCTACACCTTC. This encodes CASSQGDTNYGYTF.